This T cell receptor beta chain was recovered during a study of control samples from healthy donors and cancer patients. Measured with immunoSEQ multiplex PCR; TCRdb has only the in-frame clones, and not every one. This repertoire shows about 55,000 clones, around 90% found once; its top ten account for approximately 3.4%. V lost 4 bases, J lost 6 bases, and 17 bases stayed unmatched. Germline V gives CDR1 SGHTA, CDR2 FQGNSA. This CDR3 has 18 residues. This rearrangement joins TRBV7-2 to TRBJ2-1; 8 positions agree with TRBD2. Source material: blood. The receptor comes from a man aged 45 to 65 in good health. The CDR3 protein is CASSSTSLLGRAGNEQFF. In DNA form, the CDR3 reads TGTGCCAGCAGCTCGACCTCTCTACTCGGGAGGGCGGGCAATGAGCAGTTCTTC.